This T cell receptor (beta chain) was retrieved from a study of T cell responses to AZD1222 COVID-19 vaccine (dated by TCRdb to the early 2020s). For the study in its entirety: AZD1222 recipients whose second dose came at about 4 weeks and those whose second dose came at about 12 weeks were combined into one group, since spike-specific TCR depth and breadth did not differ between the two schedules. Trial participants were enrolled into age subgroups of 18-55, 56-69 and 70-plus years, which contained approximately 150, 28 and 58 TCR-sequenced participants, respectively. TCR sequencing was performed for 233 trial participants, of whom about 200 were given two doses of AZD1222 and roughly 25 were given two doses of MenACWY control vaccine. General study outcomes and caveats: The whole spike protein was spanned by vaccine-associated CD4 TCRs, and dominant responses were seen in regions 160-218 and 743-854. Conclusions about previously exposed vaccinees were limited because only 6 or 7 AZD1222 recipients were SARS-CoV-2 seropositive at baseline. Epitopes outside the regions mutated in the B.1.351 and B.1.1.7 variants were reportedly recognized by nearly half of the unique spike-specific TCRs. Most participants were white British and females outnumbered males, and the authors suggested that clonal diversity may have been underestimated. The 56-69-year group was small, and its depth increase did not reach significance, likely because of low power. After two AZD1222 doses, spike-specific TCR breadth and depth were significantly higher than at day 0 and than in MenACWY recipients. Because no day 14 peak-response samples were available, repertoires were characterized only after the peak T cell response.

Reading the label with the study, this specimen's time point is: baseline before first vaccination. The vaccinee samples were drawn from two UK trials, COV001 and COV002, one of which was a single-blind randomized controlled phase 2/3 trial testing AZD1222 (ChAdOx1 nCoV-19) in healthy adults. For TCRbeta chain sequencing, PBMC samples from trial participants were taken at day 0 and at day 28 after the second dose. The CDR3 regions of human TCRbeta chains were subjected to immunosequencing. The study's processing was this. Repertoire TCRs were checked for matches against a reference library of SARS-CoV-2-specific TCRs that had been generated using the MIRA antigen-specificity platform. Breadth meant the fraction of unique TCRs that were SARS-CoV-2-associated, whereas depth meant the fraction of total T cells that were SARS-CoV-2-associated. Using the MIRA data, each spike-specific TCR was mapped to the spike region that the TCR reacts to and placed in a CD4 or CD8 class. Log10-transformed breadth and depth values were compared by one-way ANOVA with Sidak's multiple comparisons tests. TCRdb took over this immuneACCESS table, retaining in-frame rearrangements with V and J assigned. Such tables are incomplete; in checked studies, under half of the missing clones stem from an unresolved V gene, and the remainder is unexplained. That table supplies the V and J calls and clone size; D and trimming were determined from the DNA. The sample profile shows 95,000 to 150,000 clones; less than 90% of them were found once. The ten largest clones add up to about 29% of the sample.

The CDR3 runs 14 residues from the cysteine to the phenylalanine. The read is trimmed to its CDR3 DNA, 42 bases read in frame from base 1. V loses 4 bases of germline sequence and J loses 6 bases, and the interval between the two ends is 16 bases. According to the germline V gene (reference sequence), CDR1 reads SGHNT and CDR2 reads YYREEE. This clone was seen a few times. Its antigen has not been determined. Base qualities were left out, and no much larger clone turns up one base away. The rearrangement joined TRBV5-4 to TRBJ1-1; TRBD1 might be the D gene, on 5 matching bases. The material was peripheral blood, obtained on day 0 of AZD1222 vaccination. This TCR was recovered from an adult in good health. The base sequence is TGTGCCAGCAGCGGGGGGGTAGCGGCGGCTGAAGCTTTCTTT. This sequence encodes CASSGGVAAAEAFF.